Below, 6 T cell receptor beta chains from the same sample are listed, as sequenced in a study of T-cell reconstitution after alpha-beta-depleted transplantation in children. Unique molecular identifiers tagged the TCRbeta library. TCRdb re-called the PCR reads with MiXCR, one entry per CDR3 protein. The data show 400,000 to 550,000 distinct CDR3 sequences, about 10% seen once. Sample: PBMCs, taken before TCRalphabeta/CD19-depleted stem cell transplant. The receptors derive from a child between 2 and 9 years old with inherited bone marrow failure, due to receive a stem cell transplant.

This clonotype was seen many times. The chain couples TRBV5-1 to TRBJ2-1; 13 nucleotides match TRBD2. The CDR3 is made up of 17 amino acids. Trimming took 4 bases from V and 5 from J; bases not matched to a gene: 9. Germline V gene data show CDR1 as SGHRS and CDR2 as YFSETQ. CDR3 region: CASSRRTSGSLDNEQFF. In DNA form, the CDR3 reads TGCGCCAGCAGCCGTCGGACTAGCGGGAGTTTAGACAATGAGCAGTTCTTC. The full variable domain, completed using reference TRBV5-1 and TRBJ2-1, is KAGVTQTPRYLIKTRGQQVTLSCSPISGHRSVSWYQQTPGQGLQFLFEYFSETQRNKGNFPGRFSGRQFSNSRSEMNVSTLELGDSALYLCASSRRTSGSLDNEQFFGPGTRLTVL.

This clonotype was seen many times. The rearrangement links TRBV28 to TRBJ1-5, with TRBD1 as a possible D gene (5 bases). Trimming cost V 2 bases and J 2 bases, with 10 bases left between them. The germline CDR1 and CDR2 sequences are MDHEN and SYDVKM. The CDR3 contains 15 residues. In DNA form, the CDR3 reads TGTGCCAGCAGTTTAGGTGTGGGGGGCAATCAGCCCCAGCATTTT. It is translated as CASSLGVGGNQPQHF.

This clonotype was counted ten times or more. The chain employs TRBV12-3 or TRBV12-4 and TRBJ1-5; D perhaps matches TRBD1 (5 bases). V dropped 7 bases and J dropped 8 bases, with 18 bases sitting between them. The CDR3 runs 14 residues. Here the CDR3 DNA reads TGTGCCAGCACCAGGGCTGGGGGGGTGGAGCCCCAGCATTTT. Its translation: CASTRAGGVEPQHF.

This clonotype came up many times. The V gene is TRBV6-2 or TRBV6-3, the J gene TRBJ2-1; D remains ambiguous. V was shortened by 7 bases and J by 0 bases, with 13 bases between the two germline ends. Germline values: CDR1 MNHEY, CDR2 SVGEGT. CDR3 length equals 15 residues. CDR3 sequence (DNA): TGTGCCAGCACCCGAAGAGGAAGCTCCTACAATGAGCAGTTCTTC. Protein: CASTRRGSSYNEQFF.

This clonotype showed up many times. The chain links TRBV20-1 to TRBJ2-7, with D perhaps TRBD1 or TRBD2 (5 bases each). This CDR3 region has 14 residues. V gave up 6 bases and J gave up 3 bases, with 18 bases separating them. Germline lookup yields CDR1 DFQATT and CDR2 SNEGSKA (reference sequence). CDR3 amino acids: CSAIRDQTIYEQYF. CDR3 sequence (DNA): TGCAGTGCGATCCGGGACCAGACCATCTACGAGCAGTACTTC.

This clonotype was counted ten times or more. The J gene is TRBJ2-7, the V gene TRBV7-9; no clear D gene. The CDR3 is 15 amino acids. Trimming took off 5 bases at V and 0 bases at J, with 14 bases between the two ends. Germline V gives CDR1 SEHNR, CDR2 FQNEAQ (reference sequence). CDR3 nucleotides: TGTGCCAGCAGCGCGACTGCCGGGCTCTCCTACGAGCAGTACTTC. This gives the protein CASSATAGLSYEQYF.